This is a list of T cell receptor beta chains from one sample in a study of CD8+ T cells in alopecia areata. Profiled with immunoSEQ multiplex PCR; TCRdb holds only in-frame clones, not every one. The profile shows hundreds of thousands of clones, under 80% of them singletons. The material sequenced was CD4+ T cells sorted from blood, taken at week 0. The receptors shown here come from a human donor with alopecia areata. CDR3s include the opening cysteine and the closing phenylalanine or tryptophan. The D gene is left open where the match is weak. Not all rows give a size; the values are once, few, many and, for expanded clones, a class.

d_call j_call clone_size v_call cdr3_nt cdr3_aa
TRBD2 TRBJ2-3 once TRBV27 TGTGCCAGCAGTTTTGGGGCTAGCGGGGGGGTAGGCGATACGCAGTATTTT CASSFGASGGVGDTQYF
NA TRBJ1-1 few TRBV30 TGTGCCTGGAGTGTAGGCGGTTCGAACACTGAAGCTTTCTTT CAWSVGGSNTEAFF
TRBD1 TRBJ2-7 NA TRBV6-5 TGTGCCAGCAGTCCGACAGGGTCAGAAGAGCAGTACTTC CASSPTGSEEQYF
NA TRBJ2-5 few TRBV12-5 TGTGCTAGTGGTTTGGCGGGACTTCCGGCGGAGACCCAGTACTTC CASGLAGLPAETQYF
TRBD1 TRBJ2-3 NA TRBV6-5 TGTGCCAGCAGCCGACAGGGAACAGATACGCAGTATTTT CASSRQGTDTQYF
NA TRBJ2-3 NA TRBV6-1 TGTGCCAGCAACCCGGGCGGGGGCGCCGGGGATACGCAGTATTTT CASNPGGGAGDTQYF
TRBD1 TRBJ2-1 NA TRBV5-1 TGCGCCAGCAGCTTGGTGGCGGGACAGGGATACAATGAGCAGTTCTTC CASSLVAGQGYNEQFF
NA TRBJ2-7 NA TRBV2 TGTGCCAGCAGTGGATCCTACGAGCAGTACTTC CASSGSYEQYF
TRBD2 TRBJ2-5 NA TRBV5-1 TGCGCCAGCAGCCCCGGGGGGGGACAAGAGACCCAGTACTTC CASSPGGGQETQYF
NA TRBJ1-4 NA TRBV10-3 TGTGCCATCAGCCCAGAACGTATTAATGAAAAACTGTTTTTT CAISPERINEKLFF
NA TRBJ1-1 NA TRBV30 TGTGCCTGGAGTGTACGAGGGGGTTGGACTGAAGCTTTCTTT CAWSVRGGWTEAFF
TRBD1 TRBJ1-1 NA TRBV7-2 TGTGCCAGCAGCCCCAGGACAGGGAACACTGAAGCTTTCTTT CASSPRTGNTEAFF
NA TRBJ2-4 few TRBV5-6 TGTGCCAGCAGGGGAGCGAAAAACATTCAGTACTTC CASRGAKNIQYF
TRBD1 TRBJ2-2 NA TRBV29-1 TGCAGTGGACAGGGGCGCGCCGGGGAGCTGTTTTTT CSGQGRAGELFF
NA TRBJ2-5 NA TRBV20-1 TGCAGTGCCGCCCCACAAGAGACCCAGTACTTC CSAAPQETQYF
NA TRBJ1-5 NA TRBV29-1 TGCAGCGTTGGGCAGGGGCGAGATCAGCCCCAGCATTTT CSVGQGRDQPQHF
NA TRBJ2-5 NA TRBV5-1 TGCGCCAGCAGCCCGGGAGCTATTCAAGAGACCCAGTACTTC CASSPGAIQETQYF
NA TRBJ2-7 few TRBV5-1 TGCGCCAGCAGCTTGAATGGCAGGACCTACGAGCAGTACTTC CASSLNGRTYEQYF
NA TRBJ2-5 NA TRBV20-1 TGCAGTCCCAAGGGAGGAGAGACCCAGTACTTC CSPKGGETQYF
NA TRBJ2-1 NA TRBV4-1 TGCGCCAGCAGCCCGAGGGACCTGTCCTCCTACAATGAGCAGTTCTTC CASSPRDLSSYNEQFF
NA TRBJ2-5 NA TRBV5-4 TGTGCCAGCAGCTTGGCTGAGACCCAGTACTTC CASSLAETQYF
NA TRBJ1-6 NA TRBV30 TGTGCGTTGGGCCTATCTCGCTCACCCCTCCACTTT CALGLSRSPLHF
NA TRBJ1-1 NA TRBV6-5 TGTGCCAGCAGTTACGGAGACCGAGCTTTCTTT CASSYGDRAFF
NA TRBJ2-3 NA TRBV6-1 TGTGCCAGCAGCCACAGTAGGGTCCATACGCAGTATTTT CASSHSRVHTQYF
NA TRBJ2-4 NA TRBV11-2 TGTGCCAGCAGCCTAAGGACACCAGCCAAAAACATTCAGTACTTC CASSLRTPAKNIQYF
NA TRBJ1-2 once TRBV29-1 TGCAGCGTCCCTCCCCAGGAGGGTGGCTACACCTTC CSVPPQEGGYTF
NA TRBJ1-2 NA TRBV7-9 TGTGCCAGCAGCCCGCAGGCGCACTATGGCTACACCTTC CASSPQAHYGYTF